This entry lists 23 T cell receptor beta chains sequenced from one sample in a study of T cell responses to AZD1222 COVID-19 vaccine. This table comes from immunoSEQ multiplex PCR, and its TCRdb copy is limited to in-frame clones, with some not included. The table has 95,000 to 100,000 clones, 90% to 95% seen once. Specimen: peripheral blood, collected on day 0 of AZD1222 vaccination. These receptor sequences come from an adult in good health.

The chain joins TRBV7-9 to TRBJ1-2; D may be TRBD1 (6 bases). The CDR3 length is 13 residues. Germline-derived CDR1 and CDR2 are SEHNR and FQNEAQ (reference sequence). The germline V and J ends were trimmed by 3 bases and 8 bases, with 13 bases remaining between them. The CDR3 spells CASSFGQGRGYTF. The DNA for the CDR3 is TGTGCCAGCAGCTTCGGTCAGGGGCGAGGCTACACCTTC.

The CDR3 reads CASSKTGATNEKLFF. The CDR3 DNA reads as TGTGCCAGTAGTAAAACCGGCGCAACTAATGAAAAACTGTTTTTT. The rearrangement links TRBV19 to TRBJ1-4; D is unresolved. The CDR3 contains 15 residues. Germline assignment: CDR1 LNHDA and CDR2 SQIVND (reference sequence). Trimming stripped 4 bases from V and 0 bases from J, with 9 bases between.

This clone appeared once. The chain uses TRBV7-3 and TRBJ2-7, with TRBD1 identical over 10 bases. V gave up 1 base and J gave up 4 bases; unmatched junction bases: 7. The CDR3 consists of 16 residues. Germline V CDR1 and CDR2: SGHTA, FQGTGA. The CDR3 here is CASSLRSGTGVYEQYF. The CDR3 DNA sequence: TGTGCCAGCAGCTTAAGGTCCGGGACAGGGGTATACGAGCAGTACTTC.

This clone was seen a few times. V gene TRBV9 combines with J gene TRBJ2-1, with TRBD2 matching 9 bases. This CDR3 comprises 15 residues. V was pared by 3 bases and J by 2 bases, with 3 bases of the junction left unmatched. CDR1 is SGDLS and CDR2 is YYNGEE in the germline V gene. CDR3 DNA sequence: TGTGCCAGCAGCGAGCTAGCGGGAACCTACAATGAGCAGTTCTTC. It specifies CASSELAGTYNEQFF.

The DNA for the CDR3 is TGCGCCAGCAGCTTTACAGGGGAGTTAGGGGAGCAGTACTTC. It specifies CASSFTGELGEQYF. The chain recombines TRBV5-1 with TRBJ2-7, with TRBD1 matching 7 bases. This CDR3 region has 14 residues. Germline-derived CDR1 and CDR2 are SGHRS and YFSETQ. J gave up 7 bases and V 2 bases, and 9 bases lay outside the gene matches.

The genes are TRBV2 and TRBJ1-6; weak D call: TRBD1 (5 bases). This CDR3 contains 14 residues. V gave up 6 bases and J gave up 5 bases, with 11 bases separating them. The germline CDR1 and CDR2 sequences are SNHLY and FYNNEI. The CDR3 loop reads CASRYEGNNSPLHF. CDR3 DNA sequence: TGTGCCAGCAGGTACGAGGGGAATAATTCACCCCTCCACTTT.

This clone was observed a single time. V and J are TRBV11-3 and TRBJ2-1; 8 bases map to TRBD2. Germline V gene data show CDR1 as SGHNT and CDR2 as YENEEA. V shed 5 bases, J shed 7 bases, and the junction held 7 bases outside the gene matches. The CDR3 runs to 14 residues. The DNA for the CDR3 is TGTGCCAGCAGCCCCCGAGCGGGGGTTAATGAGCAGTTCTTC. Translated, it gives CASSPRAGVNEQFF.

V is TRBV27 and J is TRBJ2-1; no definite D call. Germline assignment: CDR1 MNHEY and CDR2 SMNVEV (reference sequence). The CDR3 has 14 amino acids. V was clipped by 5 bases and J by 5 bases, with 13 bases between them. CDR3 amino acids: CASSRYASNNEQFF. CDR3 DNA sequence: TGTGCCAGCAGTAGGTACGCCAGCAACAATGAGCAGTTCTTC.

This chain joins TRBV30 and TRBJ1-5, with TRBD1 matching 7 bases. In germline, CDR1 is GTSNPN, CDR2 SVGIG (reference sequence). The CDR3 length is 14 residues. Germline trimming cut 4 bases from V and 6 bases from J; bases unmatched to any gene: 9. CDR3: CAWNPRQGRQPQHF. For the CDR3, the DNA is TGTGCCTGGAACCCCCGACAGGGACGTCAGCCCCAGCATTTT.

This clone was detected once. This chain links TRBV6-1 with TRBJ1-5; tentatively, D is TRBD1 (5 bases). The CDR3 is 15 residues long. The germline V and J ends were trimmed by 3 bases and 0 bases, with 9 bases remaining between them. Germline V gives CDR1 MNHNS, CDR2 SASEGT. This CDR3 is CASSDEGNSNQPQHF. The CDR3 nucleotides are TGTGCCAGCAGTGACGAGGGGAATAGCAATCAGCCCCAGCATTTT.

The chain couples TRBV4-1 to TRBJ2-2, with D perhaps TRBD2 (5 bases). V was trimmed by 0 bases and J by 6 bases, leaving 14 bases between them. Germline assignment: CDR1 MGHRA and CDR2 YSYEKL. This CDR3 has 16 amino acids. The CDR3 nucleotides read TGCGCCAGCAGCCAAGAAGGGCGAGAGGGTGCCGGGGAGCTGTTTTTT. This translates into CASSQEGREGAGELFF.

The rearrangement uses TRBV7-2 and TRBJ1-3; D not resolved. Germline values: CDR1 SGHTA, CDR2 FQGNSA. This CDR3 contains 15 residues. V was cut by 2 bases and J by 0 bases, with 8 bases left in between. This CDR3 is CASSLYSSSGNTIYF. CDR3 bases: TGTGCCAGCAGCTTATACAGCTCCTCTGGAAACACCATATATTTT.

The gene calls are TRBV9 and TRBJ2-3; no reliable D call. Germline lookup yields CDR1 SGDLS and CDR2 YYNGEE. The CDR3 contains 15 residues. V was pared by 0 bases and J by 5 bases, with 13 bases between. This chain's CDR3 is CASSVGGLDGDTQYF. In DNA, the CDR3 is TGTGCCAGCAGCGTAGGAGGATTGGACGGAGATACGCAGTATTTT.

The CDR3 DNA reads as TGTGCCAGCAGTTTCAGTAGGGCAGGTGGAACCGGGGAGCTGTTTTTT. Translating gives CASSFSRAGGTGELFF. The chain employs TRBV28 and TRBJ2-2; D is undetermined. The CDR3 extends over 16 amino acids. CDR1 MDHEN and CDR2 SYDVKM come from the germline V gene. Trimming stripped 3 bases from V and 5 bases from J, with 16 bases between.

The chain uses TRBV9 and TRBJ2-3; 10 bases line up with TRBD2. Germline V CDR1 and CDR2: SGDLS, YYNGEE. The CDR3 is 15 amino acids. Trimming cost V 4 bases and J 4 bases; bases outside gene matches: 6. The DNA for the CDR3 is TGTGCCAGCAGCCCGGGACTAGCGAACGCAGATACGCAGTATTTT. Protein: CASSPGLANADTQYF.

This chain joins TRBV3-1 (or the pseudogene TRBV3-2) and TRBJ1-5; D gene ambiguous. The germline V gene has CDR1 LGHDT and CDR2 YNNKEL (reference sequence). The CDR3 covers 13 residues. The V end was cut by 0 bases, the J end by 6 bases, with 6 bases between. DNA for the CDR3: TGTGCCAGCAGCCAAGATCGGGGTCAGCCCCAGCATTTT. Translated: CASSQDRGQPQHF.

The rearrangement joins TRBV6-5 to TRBJ1-5, with D possibly matching TRBD1 (5 bases). Trimming removed 7 bases from V and 3 bases from J, with 7 bases in between. The CDR3 extends over 12 amino acids. Germline CDR1 and CDR2: MNHEY and SVGAGI. The CDR3 spells CASTGPNQPQHF. As DNA, the CDR3 is TGTGCCAGCACAGGGCCCAATCAGCCCCAGCATTTT.

The CDR3 DNA is TGTGCCAGCAGTGAAGCGAGACCAAGCACAGATACGCAGTATTTT. Its protein product is CASSEARPSTDTQYF. The chain is built from TRBV2 and TRBJ2-3, with D uncertain. Trimming took 0 bases from V and 0 from J, leaving 7 bases between them. The CDR3 spans 15 residues. Germline CDR1 reads SNHLY; CDR2 reads FYNNEI.

J is TRBJ1-6 and V is TRBV19; 9 bases align to TRBD1. This CDR3 spans 16 amino acids. The germline V gene encodes CDR1 LNHDA and CDR2 SQIVND (reference sequence). V lost 7 bases to trimming and J lost 4 bases; unmatched junction nucleotides: 8. In DNA, the CDR3 is TGTGCCAGTACCGGCTCCGGGACAGGGTATAATTCACCCCTCCACTTT. It codes for CASTGSGTGYNSPLHF.

The V and J genes are TRBV5-6 and TRBJ2-7; 11 positions match TRBD2. The CDR3 spans 15 residues. The junction had 10 bases not matched to a gene; V was cut back by 4 bases and J by 7 bases. Looked up from germline, CDR1 is SGHDT and CDR2 is YYEEEE. CDR3 nucleotide sequence: TGTGCCAGCAGCCGACGTGGGCTAGCGGGAGGAGAGCAGTACTTC. Its protein is CASSRRGLAGGEQYF.

The rearrangement uses TRBV18 and TRBJ1-1; D not certain. This CDR3 spans 15 amino acids. Germline values: CDR1 KGHSH, CDR2 LQKENI. Trimming took off 2 bases at V and 0 bases at J, with 10 bases between the two ends. CDR3 DNA sequence: TGTGCCAGCTCACCATACCCGGTCCTGAACACTGAAGCTTTCTTT. Protein sequence: CASSPYPVLNTEAFF. The variable domain in full, completed from reference TRBV18 and TRBJ1-1, reads NAGVMQNPRHLVRRRGQEARLRCSPMKGHSHVYWYRQLPEEGLKFMVYLQKENIIDESGMPKERFSAEFPKEGPSILRIQQVVRGDSAAYFCASSPYPVLNTEAFFGQGTRLTVV.

The chain couples TRBV7-8 to TRBJ1-4; D gene ambiguous. The CDR3 sequence is 17 residues long. CDR1 is SGHVS, CDR2 FQNEAQ, per germline. V lost 1 base and J 0 bases, leaving 12 bases between the germline ends. The CDR3 here is CASSLGYSQATNEKLFF. The CDR3 nucleotides are TGTGCCAGCAGCTTAGGATACAGTCAAGCAACTAATGAAAAACTGTTTTTT.

This chain uses TRBV21-1 with TRBJ1-6. TRBV21-1 is termed a pseudogene. The CDR3 has 21 amino acids. The CDR3 nucleotides are TGTGCCAGCATCCTGCGGGACAAGTCCCCGTCGGCCGAGTCCTATAATTCACCCCTCCACTTT. Protein product: CASILRDKSPSAESYNSPLHF.